The 21 T cell receptor beta chains listed next were all sequenced from one sample in a study of blood T cell repertoires in COVID-19. TCRdb's table, derived via immunoSEQ multiplex PCR, lists solely in-frame clones and lacks some. The repertoire includes under 200,000 clones, roughly 86% of them detected once, and just under 2.5% sits in the top ten. Material: peripheral blood. The source is a man in his forties with active or convalescent COVID-19.

The chain uses TRBV7-2 and TRBJ2-1; no definite D call. This CDR3 is built from 16 residues. Trimming shortened V by 3 bases and J by 1 base, and 13 bases separated the two germline ends. CDR1 and CDR2 from the germline V gene are SGHTA and FQGNSA. CDR3 amino acids: CASSFTVEPSYNEQFF. The CDR3 region has the DNA TGTGCCAGCAGCTTTACCGTGGAGCCATCCTACAATGAGCAGTTCTTC.

On this clone itself: The junction departs from the called germline gene at one end, perhaps through a read error. J is TRBJ2-4 and V is TRBV5-8, with a possible D match to TRBD1 (6 bases). Germline loops: CDR1 SGHTS, CDR2 YDEGEE. This CDR3 contains 14 residues. Here the CDR3 reads CASCFDDRKNIQYF. CDR3 in DNA: TGTGCCAGCTGCTTTGATGACAGGAAAAACATTCAGTACTTC. The whole variable domain, filled in from reference TRBV5-8 and TRBJ2-4, reads EAGVTQSPTHLIKTRGQQATLRCSPISGHTSVYWYQQALGLGLQFLLWYDEGEERNRGNFPPRFSGRQFPNYSSELNVNALELEDSALYLCASCFDDRKNIQYFGAGTRLSVL.

The V call is TRBV7-8, the J call TRBJ2-2; TRBD2 matches at 7 bases. CDR1 and CDR2 from the germline V gene are SGHVS and FQNEAQ. CDR3 size: 17 residues. The junction had 10 bases not matched to a gene; V was cut back by 0 bases and J by 6 bases. Here the CDR3 reads CASSLAMTSLHPGELFF. In DNA form, the CDR3 reads TGTGCCAGCAGCTTAGCGATGACTAGCCTACATCCCGGGGAGCTGTTTTTT.

V and J are TRBV9 and TRBJ2-3, with a tentative D call TRBD2 (6 bases). Per germline, CDR1 SGDLS and CDR2 YYNGEE. The CDR3 loop spans 14 amino acids. V lost 0 bases and J lost 4, with 9 bases in between. The CDR3 here is CASSVGGVADTQYF. The CDR3 nucleotides are TGTGCCAGCAGCGTAGGGGGGGTGGCAGATACGCAGTATTTT. The complete variable domain, with remaining parts taken from reference TRBV9 and TRBJ2-3, reads DSGVTQTPKHLITATGQRVTLRCSPRSGDLSVYWYQQSLDQGLQFLIQYYNGEERAKGNILERFSAQQFPDLHSELNLSSLELGDSALYFCASSVGGVADTQYFGPGTRLTVL.

This chain uses TRBV5-1 with TRBJ1-1; perhaps TRBD1 as D (6 bases). Trimming stripped 4 bases from V and 0 bases from J, with 22 bases between. The CDR3 spans 18 residues. CDR1 is SGHRS and CDR2 is YFSETQ in the germline V gene. The chain's CDR3 is CASSTEGTNHFLNTEAFF. CDR3 DNA: TGCGCCAGCAGCACAGAAGGGACAAACCATTTTCTGAACACTGAAGCTTTCTTT.

CDR3 bases: TGTGCCAGCAGGTCGGGACAGGGTTTGGGTGGCTACACCTTC. This gives the protein CASRSGQGLGGYTF. V gene TRBV6-5 combines with J gene TRBJ1-2; 9 bases fit TRBD1. The V gene end was trimmed by 6 bases and the J gene end by 7 bases; junction bases not matched to a gene: 9. Germline V gene data show CDR1 as MNHEY and CDR2 as SVGAGI. The CDR3 length is 14 residues.

This chain links TRBV19 with TRBJ1-1; 7 nucleotides line up with TRBD1. V was pared by 10 bases and J by 2 bases, with 10 bases of the junction left unmatched. The germline gives CDR1 LNHDA, CDR2 SQIVND (reference sequence). This CDR3 region has 14 residues. Here the CDR3 reads CATKKGDSNTEAFF. In DNA, the CDR3 is TGTGCCACTAAGAAGGGGGACAGCAACACTGAAGCTTTCTTT.

This clone has a handful of counts. This sequence joins TRBV29-1 and TRBJ1-1, with 10 nucleotides matching TRBD1. CDR1 SQVTM and CDR2 ANQGSEA come from the germline V gene. The CDR3 sequence is 13 residues long. V shed 7 bases and J 4 bases; nucleotides not matched to a gene: 6. This CDR3 reads CSGGDRGFTEAFF. CDR3 in DNA: TGCAGCGGAGGGGACAGGGGATTCACTGAAGCTTTCTTT. Full variable domain (rest looked up from reference TRBV29-1 and TRBJ1-1): SAVISQKPSRDICQRGTSLTIQCQVDSQVTMMFWYRQQPGQSLTLIATANQGSEATYESGFVIDKFPISRPNLTFSTLTVSNMSPEDSSIYLCSGGDRGFTEAFFGQGTRLTVV.

V and J are TRBV11-2 and TRBJ2-1; 9 bases line up with TRBD1. Germline V gives CDR1 SGHAT, CDR2 FQNNGV. V lost 1 base, J lost 4 bases, and 5 bases stayed unmatched. The CDR3 spans 16 residues. Here the CDR3 reads CASSLVGTGIYNEQFF. Written as DNA, the CDR3 is TGTGCCAGCAGCTTAGTTGGGACAGGGATATACAATGAGCAGTTCTTC.

The chain uses TRBV12-3 or TRBV12-4 and TRBJ1-2; TRBD1 matches at 7 bases. With 5 bases clipped from V and 8 bases from J, the junction kept 8 bases outside the gene matches. This CDR3 comprises 13 residues. The CDR3 bases are TGTGCCAGCAGTACCCGACAGGGTGGCGGCTACACCTTC. Translated: CASSTRQGGGYTF.

The chain's CDR3 is CASSFDRVRSPLHF. Here the CDR3 DNA reads TGCGCCAGCAGCTTCGACAGGGTCAGGTCACCCCTCCACTTT. V usage is TRBV5-1 and J usage is TRBJ1-6; 7 bases match TRBD1. The CDR3 covers 14 residues. The V segment lost 2 bases and the J segment 10 bases; nucleotides outside the gene matches: 6. Germline V gene sequence: CDR1 SGHRS, CDR2 YFSETQ.

Here the CDR3 reads CATSPWGELNTEAFF. The CDR3 coding sequence is TGTGCCACCAGCCCCTGGGGGGAGTTAAACACTGAAGCTTTCTTT. V gene TRBV15 combines with J gene TRBJ1-1; D is perhaps TRBD1 (5 bases). Per the germline V gene, CDR1 is LNHNV and CDR2 is YYDKDF (reference sequence). The CDR3 runs 15 residues. Trimming left V 5 bases short and J 2 bases short, with 15 bases between.

This rearrangement joins TRBV7-9 to TRBJ1-4; TRBD1 might be the D (5 bases). Germline-derived CDR1 and CDR2 are SEHNR and FQNEAQ (reference sequence). The CDR3 covers 14 residues. The ends were cut back, 1 base at V and 8 bases at J, with 11 bases in the middle. The CDR3 region has the DNA TGTGCCAGCAGCTTAGACGCCCAGGGAGAAAAACTGTTTTTT. Its translation: CASSLDAQGEKLFF.

The chain uses TRBV10-1 and TRBJ2-3; 11 bases align to TRBD2. CDR1 is WNHNN, CDR2 SYGVQD, per germline (reference sequence). CDR3 length: 16 residues. With V trimmed by 6 bases and J by 2 bases, 7 bases remained unmatched. Here the CDR3 DNA reads TGCGCCAGCAGCTATACTAGCGGGGGACCCACAGATACGCAGTATTTT. Translation: CASSYTSGGPTDTQYF.

This chain joins TRBV9 and TRBJ1-3, with D possibly matching TRBD1 (6 bases). Germline lookup yields CDR1 SGDLS and CDR2 YYNGEE. Trimming cost V 3 bases and J 2 bases, with 15 bases left between them. This CDR3 region has 16 residues. CDR3 DNA: TGTGCCAGCAGCGACGGGACATCCTATCCTGGAAACACCATATATTTT. This codes for CASSDGTSYPGNTIYF.

The rearrangement uses TRBV2 and TRBJ1-6, with a possible D match to TRBD1 (6 bases). V was shortened by 5 bases and J by 7 bases, with 12 bases between the two germline ends. Germline values: CDR1 SNHLY, CDR2 FYNNEI. This CDR3 spans 14 amino acids. The CDR3 is CASSYRVLNSPLHF. CDR3 DNA sequence: TGTGCCAGCAGTTACAGGGTTTTAAATTCACCCCTCCACTTT.

The chain uses TRBV30 and TRBJ1-2; D perhaps matches TRBD1 (6 bases). The length of the CDR3 is 16 residues. V was clipped by 4 bases and J by 4 bases, with 22 bases between them. Germline V gives CDR1 GTSNPN, CDR2 SVGIG (reference sequence). CDR3 region: CAWTELGGGPIYGYTF. The CDR3 coding sequence is TGTGCCTGGACAGAACTTGGGGGGGGCCCCATCTATGGCTACACCTTC. Together with reference TRBV30 and TRBJ1-2, the CDR3 gives the full variable domain: SQTIHQWPATLVQPVGSPLSLECTVEGTSNPNLYWYRQAAGRGLQLLFYSVGIGQISSEVPQNLSASRPQDRQFILSSKKLLLSDSGFYLCAWTELGGGPIYGYTFGSGTRLTVV.

The chain recombines TRBV30 with TRBJ1-5; possible D gene TRBD1, 5 bases. V was trimmed by 1 base and J by 6 bases, leaving 22 bases between them. This CDR3 is 17 amino acids long. Germline V gene data show CDR1 as GTSNPN and CDR2 as SVGIG (reference sequence). CDR3 in DNA: TGTGCCTGGAGTGGAAGGGGCCGCGGAATCCAGAGTCAGCCCCAGCATTTT. Its protein product is CAWSGRGRGIQSQPQHF.

The gene calls are TRBV12-3 or TRBV12-4 and TRBJ2-7; perhaps TRBD2 as D (6 bases). The CDR3 is 12 amino acids. V shed 5 bases and J shed 3 bases, with 8 bases lying between them. The CDR3 DNA is TGTGCCAGCAGTGACGGGGGCTACGAGCAGTACTTC. It specifies CASSDGGYEQYF.

The V and J genes are TRBV5-1 and TRBJ2-7, with D perhaps TRBD1 (6 bases). Trimming removed 0 bases at V and 6 bases at J, with 13 bases between. Germline CDR1 reads SGHRS; CDR2 reads YFSETQ. The CDR3 sequence is 14 residues long. The CDR3, as DNA: TGCGCCAGCAGCTTGGAATCCAGGGGCGGCGAGCAGTACTTC. Its translation is CASSLESRGGEQYF.

This chain uses TRBV20-1 with TRBJ2-1, with 7 bases that match TRBD2. The length of the CDR3 is 11 residues. The V gene's germline CDR1 is DFQATT and CDR2 SNEGSKA (reference sequence). The CDR3 reads CRGESYNEQFF. The CDR3 DNA follows: TGCCGGGGGGAATCCTACAATGAGCAGTTCTTC.